The source of this TCR beta chain is a study of blood T cell repertoires in COVID-19. Study-wide context: Acute-phase and convalescent COVID-19 samples originated in the United States, Italy and Spain. Sources were T cells, B-cell-depleted T cells, or PBMCs; the material itself was cDNA or gDNA.

Assay: immunoSEQ multiplex PCR; the TCRdb copy retains only in-frame clones and omits some. Of fewer than 140,000 clones in the sample, around 80% were seen once. The CDR3 sequence is 13 residues long. V was pared by 3 bases and J by 7 bases, with 9 bases between. The V gene's germline CDR1 is LGHDT and CDR2 YNNKEL (reference sequence). This chain uses TRBV3-1 (or the pseudogene TRBV3-2) with TRBJ1-4; D is perhaps TRBD1 (5 bases). This receptor was obtained from a woman in her sixties with acute or convalescent COVID-19. The sequencing input was peripheral blood. CDR3: CASSQRGGEKLFF. The CDR3 coding sequence is TGTGCCAGCAGCCAGCGGGGCGGTGAAAAACTGTTTTTT.